The clone carrying this T cell receptor (beta chain) was counted many times. Its specificity is not known. This sample is drawn from a study of T cells after yellow fever vaccination. Study in general: The SMART-Seq v4 Ultra Low Input method served to prepare the low-cell-number fractions.

For TCR, cDNA came from 5'RACE template switching, which added a universal primer site and UMIs. TCRdb independently ran MiXCR on the 5' RACE reads; one entry per CDR3 protein. Found here are 100,000 to 150,000 distinct CDR3 sequences, over 8% of them singletons; the top ten hold 40%. V gave up 5 bases and J gave up 3 bases; unmatched junction bases: 16. The germline gives CDR1 DFQATT, CDR2 SNEGSKA (reference sequence). CDR3 length: 16 residues. The study, taken as a whole, reports: Abundant clonotypes (contaminants from the bulk population) could be present in FACS-sorted repertoires. Post-booster samples contained most primary-vaccination clones (around 95% CD4, around 90% CD8).

The sequence was collected from a man between 18 and 35 years old who received the YFV17D yellow fever vaccine. Material: CD8+ T cells sorted from PBMCs, obtained on the day of the yellow fever booster vaccination. The chain has TRBV20-1 and TRBJ2-7, with 7 bases lining up with TRBD1. CDR3 nucleotides: TGCAGTGCTTTTCCCCGGGCCCAGGGGGATTACTACGAGCAGTACTTC. Translating gives CSAFPRAQGDYYEQYF.